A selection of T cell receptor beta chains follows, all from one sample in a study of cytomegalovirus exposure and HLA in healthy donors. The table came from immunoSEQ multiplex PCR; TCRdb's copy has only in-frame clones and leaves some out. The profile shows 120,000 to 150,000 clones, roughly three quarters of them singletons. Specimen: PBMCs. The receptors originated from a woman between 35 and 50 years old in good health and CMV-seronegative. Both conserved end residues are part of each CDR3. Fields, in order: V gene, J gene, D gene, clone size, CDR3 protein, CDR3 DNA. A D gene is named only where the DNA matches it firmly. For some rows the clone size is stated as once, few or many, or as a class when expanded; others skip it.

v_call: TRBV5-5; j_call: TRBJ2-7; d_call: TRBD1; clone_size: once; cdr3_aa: CASSIYRDRGFNEQYF; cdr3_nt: TGTGCCAGCAGCATCTACCGGGACAGGGGATTTAACGAGCAGTACTTC
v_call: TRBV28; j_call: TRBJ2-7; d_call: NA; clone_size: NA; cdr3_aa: CASRAHYEQYF; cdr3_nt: TGTGCCAGCAGGGCACACTACGAGCAGTACTTC
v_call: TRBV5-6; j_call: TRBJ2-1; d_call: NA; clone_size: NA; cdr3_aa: CASSSGVEQFF; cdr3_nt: TGTGCCAGCAGCTCCGGAGTCGAGCAGTTCTTC
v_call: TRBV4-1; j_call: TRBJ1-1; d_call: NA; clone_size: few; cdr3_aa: CASSPGKDSLNTEAFF; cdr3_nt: TGCGCCAGCAGCCCCGGAAAGGACAGCTTGAACACTGAAGCTTTCTTT
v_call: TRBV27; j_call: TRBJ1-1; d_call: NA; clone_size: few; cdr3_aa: CASSFYRAMNTEAFF; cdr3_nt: TGTGCCAGCAGTTTCTACAGGGCTATGAACACTGAAGCTTTCTTT
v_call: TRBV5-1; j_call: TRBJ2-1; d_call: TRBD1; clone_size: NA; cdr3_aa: CASSLVQGDYEQFF; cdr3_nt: TGCGCCAGCAGCTTAGTACAGGGGGACTATGAGCAGTTCTTC
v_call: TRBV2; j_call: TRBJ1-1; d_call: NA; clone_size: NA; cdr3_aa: CASNPGAARNTEAFF; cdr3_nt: TGTGCCAGCAACCCAGGGGCGGCCCGGAACACTGAAGCTTTCTTT
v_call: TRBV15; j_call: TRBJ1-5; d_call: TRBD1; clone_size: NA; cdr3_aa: CATSQDPTGNQPQHF; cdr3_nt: TGTGCCACCAGCCAAGATCCGACAGGGAATCAGCCCCAGCATTTT
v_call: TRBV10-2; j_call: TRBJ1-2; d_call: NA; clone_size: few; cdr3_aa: CASSDPSRPGGRAYGYTF; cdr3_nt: TGCGCCAGCAGTGACCCCTCCCGCCCTGGTGGGAGGGCCTATGGCTACACCTTC
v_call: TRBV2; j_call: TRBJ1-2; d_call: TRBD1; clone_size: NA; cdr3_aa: CASSLRDRGTGYTF; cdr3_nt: TGTGCCAGCAGCCTGCGGGACAGGGGGACTGGCTACACCTTC